This TCR beta chain came from a study of technical replicates of blood from a few donors. The protocol was immunoSEQ multiplex PCR, while the TCRdb copy is restricted to in-frame clones and leaves out a portion. The table records 100,000 or so clones, roughly 95% of them present only once. The CDR3 sequence is 14 residues long. CDR1 and CDR2 from the germline V gene are ENHRY and SYGVKD. The ends were cut back, 5 bases at V and 0 bases at J, with 9 bases in the middle. Sequencing was carried out using T cells isolated from PBMCs. The chain combines TRBV10-3 with TRBJ2-3; TRBD2 might be the D (5 bases). The clonotype was recovered from a human donor in good health. Written as DNA, the CDR3 is TGTGCCATCAGTCCTAGGACTAGCACAGATACGCAGTATTTT. Amino acids: CAISPRTSTDTQYF.